This paragraph covers one T cell receptor (beta chain) sequence. Its antigen is still unknown. Base-call qualities are not available, and no considerably larger clone is one nucleotide away. The CDR3, from cysteine to phenylalanine, totals 13 residues. The read is trimmed to its CDR3 DNA, 39 bases read in frame from base 1. CDR1 SQVTM and CDR2 ANQGSEA were looked up in the germline V gene. V sheds 3 bases and J sheds 6 bases, leaving 12 bases between their ends. TCR cDNA was synthesized by 5'RACE template switching, through which a universal primer site and unique molecular identifiers were introduced. cDNA synthesis was primed from both the TCR alpha and TCR beta constant segments. Libraries were amplified in two PCR steps, with sample barcodes and sequencing adapters added in the second step. Sequencing of the libraries was done on either Illumina HiSeq 2500 (2x100 bp) or NovaSeq (2x150 bp). Per the authors' processing: Demultiplexing of reads and collapsing into UMI consensus sequences were performed with MIGEC, and V(D)J alignment was carried out with MiXCR. Clonotypes responding to the vaccine were identified with edgeR on replicate PBMC samples, with the criteria of FDR below 0.01 and a log2 fold change above 5 up to day 15. Bulk clonotypes were assigned CD4 or CD8 identity according to which sequenced CD4 or CD8 repertoire held them at higher abundance. TCRdb reprocessed the public reads (quality trimming at Q25 with fastp, clone calling with MiXCR) and kept in-frame beta chains. Each record represents a unique CDR3 protein, reported with the most common genes and DNA among its rows. The V and J calls and clone size are TCRdb's, not the authors'. This sample holds just under 600,000 distinct CDR3 sequences; roughly 12% were observed only once. The ten most abundant clones make up about 14% of the sample.

These data belong to a study of T cells after yellow fever vaccination (dated by TCRdb to the late 2010s). In the study overall: Libraries from fractions with low cell numbers were prepared with the SMART-Seq v4 Ultra Low Input RNA kit. To follow T-cell clones before and after both primary and booster YFV17D yellow fever vaccination, bulk TCR alpha and beta repertoires underwent longitudinal sequencing. Two healthy male donors, one aged 18 to 29 and one aged 30 to 40 years, made up the cohort. Blood was collected at multiple timepoints before and after primary and secondary immunization, and bulk PBMC replicates and cell subsets were isolated. Broad study findings and their caveats: Most clones expanded after primary vaccination (almost 98% of CD4 and around 88% of CD8) were re-detected after the booster, suggesting that broad memory maintenance occurred. A small fraction of clonotypes appeared in both the CD4 and CD8 compartments, likely as a result of convergent recombination. The secondary T-cell response was found to be weaker but faster than the primary response, with a peak reached on day 5 rather than on day 15. The study included only two donors, which limits how far the findings can be generalized. Computational filtering was needed because FACS-sorted repertoires could contain abundant contaminating clonotypes from the bulk population.

The label giving this sample's treatment or condition can be read as: live attenuated yellow fever vaccine strain. At each blood-draw timepoint, two biological replicates of bulk PBMCs were collected. A standard Ficoll-Paque protocol was used to isolate PBMCs from peripheral blood. TriZol was used to extract RNA from bulk PBMCs, from CD4 and CD8 fractions, and from dextramer-positive and dextramer-negative fractions. The sequence was obtained from a man in his thirties or forties who received the YFV17D yellow fever vaccine. Sample: PBMCs, taken on the day of the yellow fever booster vaccination. The sequence links TRBV29-1 to TRBJ2-1; the D gene is perhaps TRBD1 or TRBD2, as each covers 5 bases. The bases read TGCAGCGTTGATGGGACGGTTCTCAATGAGCAGTTCTTC. Translated, it gives CSVDGTVLNEQFF.